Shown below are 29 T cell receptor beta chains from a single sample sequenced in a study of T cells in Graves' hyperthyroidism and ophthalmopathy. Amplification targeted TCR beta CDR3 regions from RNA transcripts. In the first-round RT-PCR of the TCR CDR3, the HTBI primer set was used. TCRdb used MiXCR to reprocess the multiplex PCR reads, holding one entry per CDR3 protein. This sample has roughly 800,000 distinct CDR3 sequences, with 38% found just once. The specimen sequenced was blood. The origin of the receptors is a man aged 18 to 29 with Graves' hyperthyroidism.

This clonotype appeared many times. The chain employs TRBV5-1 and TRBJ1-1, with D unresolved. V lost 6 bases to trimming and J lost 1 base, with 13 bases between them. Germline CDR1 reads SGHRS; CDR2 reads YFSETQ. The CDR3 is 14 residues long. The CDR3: CASTSRTGNTEAFF. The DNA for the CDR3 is TGCGCCAGCACCTCCAGGACGGGGAACACTGAAGCTTTCTTT.

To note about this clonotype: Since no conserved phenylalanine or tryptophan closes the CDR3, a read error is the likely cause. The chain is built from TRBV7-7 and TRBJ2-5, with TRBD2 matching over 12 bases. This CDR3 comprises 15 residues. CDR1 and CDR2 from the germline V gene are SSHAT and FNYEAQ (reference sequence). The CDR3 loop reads CASSRGGLAGETQYL. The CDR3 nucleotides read TGTGCTAGCAGCAGGGGGGGACTAGCGGGAGAGACCCAGTACCTC.

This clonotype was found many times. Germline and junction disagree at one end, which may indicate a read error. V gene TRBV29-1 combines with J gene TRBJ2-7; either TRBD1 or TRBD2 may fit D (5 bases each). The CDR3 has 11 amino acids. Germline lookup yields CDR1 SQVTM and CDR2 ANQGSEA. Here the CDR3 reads CSAEGSGQSHF. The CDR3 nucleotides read TGCAGCGCCGAGGGGAGTGGGCAATCGCACTTC.

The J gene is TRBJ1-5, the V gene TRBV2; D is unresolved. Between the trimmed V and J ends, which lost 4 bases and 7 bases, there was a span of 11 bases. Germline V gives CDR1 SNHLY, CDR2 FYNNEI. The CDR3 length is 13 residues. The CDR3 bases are TGTGCCAGCAGTGGCCCGGCGGGGCAGCCCCAGCATTTT. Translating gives CASSGPAGQPQHF.

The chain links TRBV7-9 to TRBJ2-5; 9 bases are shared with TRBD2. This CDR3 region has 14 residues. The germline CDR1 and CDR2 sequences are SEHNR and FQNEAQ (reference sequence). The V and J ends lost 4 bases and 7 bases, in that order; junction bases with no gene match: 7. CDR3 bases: TGTGCCAGCAGCTCCCAGGATAGCGGGGGGACCCAGTACTTC. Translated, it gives CASSSQDSGGTQYF. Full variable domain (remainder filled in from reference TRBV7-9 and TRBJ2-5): DTGVSQNPRHKITKRGQNVTFRCDPISEHNRLYWYRQTLGQGPEFLTYFQNEAQLEKSRLLSDRFSAERPKGSFSTLEIQRTEQGDSAMYLCASSSQDSGGTQYFGPGTRLLVL.

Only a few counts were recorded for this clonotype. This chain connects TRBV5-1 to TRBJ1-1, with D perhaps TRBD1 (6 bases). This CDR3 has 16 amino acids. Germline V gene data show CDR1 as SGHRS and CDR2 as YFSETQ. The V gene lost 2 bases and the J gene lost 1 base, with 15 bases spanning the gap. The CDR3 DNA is TGCGCCAGCAGCTTAATGGGGGGCCATACGAACACTGAAGCTTTCTTT. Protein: CASSLMGGHTNTEAFF. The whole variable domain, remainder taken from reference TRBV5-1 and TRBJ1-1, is KAGVTQTPRYLIKTRGQQVTLSCSPISGHRSVSWYQQTPGQGLQFLFEYFSETQRNKGNFPGRFSGRQFSNSRSEMNVSTLELGDSALYLCASSLMGGHTNTEAFFGQGTRLTVV.

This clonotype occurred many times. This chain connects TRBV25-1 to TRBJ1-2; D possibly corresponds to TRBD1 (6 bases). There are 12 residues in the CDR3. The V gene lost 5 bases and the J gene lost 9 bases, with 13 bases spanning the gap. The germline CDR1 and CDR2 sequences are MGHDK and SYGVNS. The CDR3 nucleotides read TGTGCCAGCAGTAAAAGGCAGGGGTGCTACACCTTC. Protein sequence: CASSKRQGCYTF.

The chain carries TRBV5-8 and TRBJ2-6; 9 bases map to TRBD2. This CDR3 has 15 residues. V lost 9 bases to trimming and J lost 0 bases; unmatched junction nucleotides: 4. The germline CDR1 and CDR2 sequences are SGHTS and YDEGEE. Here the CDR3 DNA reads TGTGCCACGGCGGGGGGGTTCTCTGGGGCCAACGTCCTGACTTTC. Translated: CATAGGFSGANVLTF.

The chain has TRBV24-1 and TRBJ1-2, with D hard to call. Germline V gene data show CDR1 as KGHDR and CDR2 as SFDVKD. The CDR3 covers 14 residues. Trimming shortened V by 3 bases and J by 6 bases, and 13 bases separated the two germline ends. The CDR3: CATSDPNHRDGYTF. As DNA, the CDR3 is TGTGCCACCAGTGATCCGAACCACCGGGATGGCTACACCTTC.

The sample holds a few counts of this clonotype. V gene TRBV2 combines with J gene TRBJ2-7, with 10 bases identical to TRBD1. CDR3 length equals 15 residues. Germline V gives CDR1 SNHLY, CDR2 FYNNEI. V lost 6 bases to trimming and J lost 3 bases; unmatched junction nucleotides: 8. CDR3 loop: CASRASGTGVYEQYF. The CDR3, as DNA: TGTGCCAGCAGGGCTTCCGGGACAGGGGTCTACGAGCAGTACTTC.

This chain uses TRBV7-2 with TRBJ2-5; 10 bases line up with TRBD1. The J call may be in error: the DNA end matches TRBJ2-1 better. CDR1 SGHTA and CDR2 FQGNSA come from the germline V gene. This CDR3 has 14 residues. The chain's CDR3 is CASSSGTGAREQFF. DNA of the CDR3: TGTGCCAGCAGCTCCGGGACAGGGGCACGAGAGCAGTTCTTC.

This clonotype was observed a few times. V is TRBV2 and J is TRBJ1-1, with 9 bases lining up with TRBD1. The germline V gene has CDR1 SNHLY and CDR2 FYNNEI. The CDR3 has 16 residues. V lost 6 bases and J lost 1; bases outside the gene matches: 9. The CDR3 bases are TGTGCCAGCAGAGTGGACAGGGGCCGGTGGAACACTGAAGCTTTCTTT. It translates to CASRVDRGRWNTEAFF.

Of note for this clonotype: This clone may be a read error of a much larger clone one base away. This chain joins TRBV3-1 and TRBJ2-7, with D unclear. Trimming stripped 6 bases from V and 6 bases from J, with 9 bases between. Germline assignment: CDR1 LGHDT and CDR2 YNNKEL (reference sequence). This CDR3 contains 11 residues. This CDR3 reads CASRGRGEQYF. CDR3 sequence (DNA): TGTGCCAGCAGAGGACGCGGCGAGCAGTACTTC.

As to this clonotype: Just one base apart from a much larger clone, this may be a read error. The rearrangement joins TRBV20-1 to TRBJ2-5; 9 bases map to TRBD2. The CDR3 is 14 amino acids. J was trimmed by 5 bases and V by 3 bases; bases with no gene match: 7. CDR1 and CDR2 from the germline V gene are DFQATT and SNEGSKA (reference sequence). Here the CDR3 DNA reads TGCAGTGCTAGCGGTGGTCTAGCGGGGGAGACCCAGTACTTC. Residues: CSASGGLAGETQYF.

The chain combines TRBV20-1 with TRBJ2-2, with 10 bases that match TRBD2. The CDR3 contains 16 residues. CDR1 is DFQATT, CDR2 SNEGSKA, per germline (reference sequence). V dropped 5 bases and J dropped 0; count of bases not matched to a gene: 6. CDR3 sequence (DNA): TGCAGTGCTCCCTCCGGACTAGCGGCGAACACCGGGGAGCTGTTTTTT. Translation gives CSAPSGLAANTGELFF.

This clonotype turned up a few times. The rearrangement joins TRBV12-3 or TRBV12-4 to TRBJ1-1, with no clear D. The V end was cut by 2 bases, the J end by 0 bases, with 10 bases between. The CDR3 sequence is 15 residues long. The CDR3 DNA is TGTGCCAGCAGTTTAAGGACGCTGGTGAACACTGAAGCTTTCTTT. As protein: CASSLRTLVNTEAFF.

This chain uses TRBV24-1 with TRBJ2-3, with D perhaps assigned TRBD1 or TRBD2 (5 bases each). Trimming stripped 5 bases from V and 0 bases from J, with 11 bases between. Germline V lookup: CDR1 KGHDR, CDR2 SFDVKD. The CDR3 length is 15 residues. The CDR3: CATSGDLSSTDTQYF. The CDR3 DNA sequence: TGTGCCACCAGTGGGGACCTCTCTAGCACAGATACGCAGTATTTT.

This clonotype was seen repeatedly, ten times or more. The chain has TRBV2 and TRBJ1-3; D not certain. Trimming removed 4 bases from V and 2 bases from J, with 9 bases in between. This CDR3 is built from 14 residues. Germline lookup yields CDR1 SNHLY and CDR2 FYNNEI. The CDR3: CASSGEVPGNTIYF. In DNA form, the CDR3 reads TGTGCCAGCAGTGGGGAGGTTCCTGGAAACACCATATATTTT.

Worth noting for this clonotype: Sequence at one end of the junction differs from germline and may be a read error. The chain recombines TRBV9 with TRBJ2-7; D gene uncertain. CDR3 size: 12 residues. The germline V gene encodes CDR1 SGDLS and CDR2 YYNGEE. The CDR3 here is CASSPRGNERYF. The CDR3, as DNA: TGCGCCAGCAGCCCTCGCGGAAACGAGCGGTACTTC.

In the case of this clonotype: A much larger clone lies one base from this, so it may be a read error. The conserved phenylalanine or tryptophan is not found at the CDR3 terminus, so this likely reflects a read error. The CDR3 nucleotides read TGTGCCAGCAGCCCAATCGGACAGAATAATTCACCCCTCCACCTT. This codes for CASSPIGQNNSPLHL. The rearrangement links TRBV25-1 to TRBJ1-6, with a possible D match to TRBD1 (6 bases). The V and J ends lost 6 bases and 5 bases respectively, with 14 bases between them. This CDR3 has 15 residues. Per the germline V gene, CDR1 is MGHDK and CDR2 is SYGVNS.

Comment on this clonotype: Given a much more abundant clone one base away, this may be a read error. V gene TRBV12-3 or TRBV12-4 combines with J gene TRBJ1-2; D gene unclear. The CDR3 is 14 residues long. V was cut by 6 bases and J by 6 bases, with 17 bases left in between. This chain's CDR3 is CASSRGAFRNGYTF. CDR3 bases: TGTGCCAGCAGCCGCGGTGCCTTCCGAAATGGCTACACCTTC.

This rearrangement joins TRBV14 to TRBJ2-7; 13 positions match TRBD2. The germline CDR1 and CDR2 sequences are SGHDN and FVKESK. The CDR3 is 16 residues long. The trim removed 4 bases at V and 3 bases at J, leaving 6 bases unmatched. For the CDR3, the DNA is TGTGCCAGCAGCCCGTCACGGACTAGCGGGAGCTACGAGCAGTACTTC. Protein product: CASSPSRTSGSYEQYF. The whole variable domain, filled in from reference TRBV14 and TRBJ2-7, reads EAGVTQFPSHSVIEKGQTVTLRCDPISGHDNLYWYRRVMGKEIKFLLHFVKESKQDESGMPNNRFLAERTGGTYSTLKVQPAELEDSGVYFCASSPSRTSGSYEQYFGPGTRLTVT.

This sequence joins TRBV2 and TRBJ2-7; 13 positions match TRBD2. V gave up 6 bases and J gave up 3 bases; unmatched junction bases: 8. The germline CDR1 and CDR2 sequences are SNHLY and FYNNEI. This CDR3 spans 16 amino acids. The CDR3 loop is CASSSGTSGVIYEQYF. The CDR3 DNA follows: TGTGCCAGCAGCTCAGGGACTAGCGGGGTCATCTACGAGCAGTACTTC.

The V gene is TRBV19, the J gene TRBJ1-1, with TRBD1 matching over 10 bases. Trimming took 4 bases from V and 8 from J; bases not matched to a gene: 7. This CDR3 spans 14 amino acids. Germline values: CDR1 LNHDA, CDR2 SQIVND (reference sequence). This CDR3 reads CASSTRQGALEAFF. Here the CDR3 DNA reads TGTGCCAGTAGTACCAGACAGGGGGCTCTCGAAGCTTTCTTT.

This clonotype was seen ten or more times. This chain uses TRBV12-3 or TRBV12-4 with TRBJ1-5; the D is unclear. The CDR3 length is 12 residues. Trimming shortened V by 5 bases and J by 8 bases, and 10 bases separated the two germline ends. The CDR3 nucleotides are TGTGCCAGCAGTCCGGCAATCAAGCCCCAGCATTTT. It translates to CASSPAIKPQHF.

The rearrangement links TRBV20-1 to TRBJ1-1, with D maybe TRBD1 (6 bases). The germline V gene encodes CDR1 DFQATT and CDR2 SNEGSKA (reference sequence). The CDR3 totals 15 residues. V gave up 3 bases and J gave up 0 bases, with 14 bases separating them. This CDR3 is CSASSLDSMNTEAFF. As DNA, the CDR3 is TGCAGTGCTAGCAGCCTGGACAGCATGAACACTGAAGCTTTCTTT.

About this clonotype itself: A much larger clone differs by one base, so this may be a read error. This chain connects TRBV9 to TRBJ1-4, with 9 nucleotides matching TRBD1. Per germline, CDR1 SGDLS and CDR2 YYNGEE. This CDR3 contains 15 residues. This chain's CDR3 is CASGVEGTGPEKLFF. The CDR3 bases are TGTGCCAGCGGCGTAGAAGGGACAGGGCCTGAAAAACTGTTTTTT.

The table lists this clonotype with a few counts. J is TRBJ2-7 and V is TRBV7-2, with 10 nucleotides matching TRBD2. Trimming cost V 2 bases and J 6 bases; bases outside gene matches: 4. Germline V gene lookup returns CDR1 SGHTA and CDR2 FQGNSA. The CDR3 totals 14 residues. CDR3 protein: CASSLSGRALEQYF. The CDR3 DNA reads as TGTGCCAGCAGCTTAAGCGGGAGGGCCCTCGAGCAGTACTTC.

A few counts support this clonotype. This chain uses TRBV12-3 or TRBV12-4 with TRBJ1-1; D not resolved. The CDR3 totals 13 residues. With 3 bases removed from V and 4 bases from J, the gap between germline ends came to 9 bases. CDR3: CASSFSTGTEAFF. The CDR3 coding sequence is TGTGCCAGCAGTTTCTCTACGGGCACTGAAGCTTTCTTT.